Shown below are 9 T cell receptor beta chains from a single sample sequenced in a study of patients and donors after allogeneic stem cell transplantation. Each CDR3 protein gets one entry after TCRdb re-called the RT-PCR reads with MiXCR. The data hold about 40,000 distinct CDR3 sequences, with under 40% observed a single time. Input material: blood, either unsorted or a sorted T cell fraction (not recorded which). The receptor source for this set is a human donor who was either an allogeneic HSCT recipient or a stem cell or donor lymphocyte infusion donor (not recorded which). It is not recorded whose cells these are; they may come from a transplant donor.

The CDR3 region is CASSLPLTSGRDNEQFF. The CDR3, as DNA: TGTGCCAGCAGTTTACCCCTGACTAGCGGGAGGGACAATGAGCAGTTCTTC. The rearrangement joins TRBV12-3 or TRBV12-4 to TRBJ2-1; 14 bases align to TRBD2. V was clipped by 2 bases and J by 5 bases; unmatched bases: 5. The CDR3 totals 17 residues.

The genes are TRBV5-6 and TRBJ1-6; the match to TRBD1 covers 8 bases. J gave up 7 bases and V 5 bases, and 8 bases lay outside the gene matches. Germline loops: CDR1 SGHDT, CDR2 YYEEEE. The CDR3 sequence is 15 residues long. This CDR3 reads CASRTGTGLNSPLHF. Written as DNA, the CDR3 is TGTGCCAGCAGGACCGGGACAGGACTAAATTCACCCCTCCACTTT. Looking up the rest from reference TRBV5-6 and TRBJ1-6 gives the full variable domain: DAGVTQSPTHLIKTRGQQVTLRCSPKSGHDTVSWYQQALGQGPQFIFQYYEEEERQRGNFPDRFSGHQFPNYSSELNVNALLLGDSALYLCASRTGTGLNSPLHFGNGTRLTVT.

This clonotype was seen a few times. The rearrangement uses TRBV27 and TRBJ1-3; a weak D match, TRBD1 (5 bases). The CDR3 is 15 amino acids. Trimming pared 5 bases from V and 0 bases from J, leaving 11 bases between. Germline V lookup: CDR1 MNHEY, CDR2 SMNVEV (reference sequence). The CDR3 here is CASSRKGLSGNTIYF. CDR3 in DNA: TGTGCCAGCAGTAGAAAGGGGCTCTCTGGAAACACCATATATTTT.

J is TRBJ1-1 and V is TRBV3-1, with 8 positions matching TRBD1. Germline CDR1 reads LGHDT; CDR2 reads YNNKEL (reference sequence). The CDR3 extends over 13 amino acids. V shed 4 bases, J shed 4 bases, and the junction held 2 bases outside the gene matches. CDR3 amino acids: CASSLQGGTEAFF. In DNA, the CDR3 is TGTGCCAGCAGCCTACAGGGGGGCACTGAAGCTTTCTTT.

This clonotype was detected many times. The CDR3 bases are TGTGCCACCAGCAGTTTGACAGGCCGGAACACTGAAGCTTTCTTT. Translation gives CATSSLTGRNTEAFF. The chain links TRBV15 to TRBJ1-1; maybe TRBD1 (6 bases). The CDR3 loop spans 15 amino acids. V was cut by 3 bases and J by 1 base, with 12 bases left in between. Germline lookup yields CDR1 LNHNV and CDR2 YYDKDF (reference sequence).

V and J are TRBV20-1 and TRBJ1-6, with unresolved D. This CDR3 comprises 15 residues. Germline V gene sequence: CDR1 DFQATT, CDR2 SNEGSKA (reference sequence). V gave up 0 bases and J gave up 2 bases, with 8 bases separating them. CDR3 in amino acids: CSARDQTPYNSPLHF. The CDR3 region has the DNA TGCAGTGCTAGAGATCAAACCCCCTATAATTCACCCCTCCACTTT.

This rearrangement joins TRBV7-8 to TRBJ2-3; D is ambiguous. Germline CDR1 reads SGHVS; CDR2 reads FQNEAQ. Between the trimmed V and J ends, which lost 2 bases and 11 bases, there was a span of 11 bases. This CDR3 spans 12 amino acids. The CDR3 loop reads CASSLTLQVQYF. The CDR3 DNA sequence: TGTGCCAGCAGCTTAACCCTCCAGGTGCAGTATTTT.

V gene TRBV7-2 combines with J gene TRBJ1-3; weak D call: TRBD1 (5 bases). In germline, CDR1 is SGHTA, CDR2 FQGNSA. The CDR3 is 14 residues long. Trimming shortened V by 1 base and J by 5 bases, and 9 bases separated the two germline ends. The DNA of the CDR3 is TGTGCCAGCAGCTTAGTTCGGGGCAGAAACACCATATATTTT. Translation: CASSLVRGRNTIYF.

This clonotype was found a few times. The gene calls are TRBV10-3 and TRBJ1-2; maybe TRBD1 (5 bases). This CDR3 has 15 amino acids. V lost 2 bases and J lost 4, with 14 bases in between. Per germline, CDR1 ENHRY and CDR2 SYGVKD. Here the CDR3 reads CAISETRELGYGYTF. The CDR3 DNA sequence: TGTGCCATCAGTGAGACCAGGGAGCTGGGCTATGGCTACACCTTC.